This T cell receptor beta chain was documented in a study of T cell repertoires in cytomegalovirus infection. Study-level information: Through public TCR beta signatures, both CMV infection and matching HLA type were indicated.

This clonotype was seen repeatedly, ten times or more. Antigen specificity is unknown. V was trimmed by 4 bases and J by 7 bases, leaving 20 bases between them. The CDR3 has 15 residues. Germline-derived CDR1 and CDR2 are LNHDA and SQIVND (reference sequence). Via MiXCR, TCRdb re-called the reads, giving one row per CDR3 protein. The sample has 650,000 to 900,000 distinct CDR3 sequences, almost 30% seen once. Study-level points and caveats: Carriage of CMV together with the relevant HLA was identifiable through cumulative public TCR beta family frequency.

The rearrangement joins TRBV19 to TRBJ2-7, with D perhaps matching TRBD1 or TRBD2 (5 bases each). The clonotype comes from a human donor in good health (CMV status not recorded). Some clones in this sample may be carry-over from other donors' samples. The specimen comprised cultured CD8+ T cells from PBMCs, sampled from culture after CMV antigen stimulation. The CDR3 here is CASSKIRDASSEQYF. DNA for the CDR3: TGTGCCAGTAGTAAAATCCGGGACGCCTCGAGTGAGCAGTACTTC.